The clone carrying this TCR beta chain turned up a few times. Antigen unknown. The V gene lost 0 bases and the J gene lost 8 bases, with 11 bases spanning the gap. CDR3 size: 14 residues. Germline values: CDR1 KGHDR, CDR2 SFDVKD. This sample is drawn from a study of spatial heterogeneity in lung cancer. Overall study context: Beta-chain sequences consistently outnumbered alpha-chain sequences in detection.

Whole-study results and caveats: Detection of ubiquitous tumor TCRs in blood was higher at resection than follow-up.

Using its own MiXCR run on the 5' RACE reads, TCRdb lists one record per CDR3 protein. The repertoire has over 75,000 distinct CDR3 sequences, under 25% of them found once; the top ten carry 5% to 7.5%. Time point in this sample: sample taken at primary tumor resection. The authors sequenced whole RNA from tumor, nontumor lung or frozen PBMC without sorting. V and J are TRBV24-1 and TRBJ2-3; D ambiguous. The sequenced sample was PBMCs, obtained at surgery. This receptor was obtained from a male donor with early-stage non-small cell lung cancer. In DNA, the CDR3 is TGTGCCACCAGTGATTTGGGAGCCCCGGGTACGCAGTATTTT. Translated, it gives CATSDLGAPGTQYF.